The 3 T cell receptor beta chains listed next were all sequenced from one sample in a study of blood T cell repertoires in COVID-19. The data were produced by immunoSEQ multiplex PCR, yet TCRdb's version contains in-frame clones alone and is incomplete. The table includes tens of thousands of clones, more than 85% detected once. Sequenced input: peripheral blood. These receptors originate from a woman of 80 years or more with active or convalescent COVID-19.

CDR3 sequence reads: CASSVGGTGTTEAFF. CDR3 DNA: TGTGCCAGCAGCGTAGGGGGGACAGGGACGACTGAAGCTTTCTTT. V is TRBV9 and J is TRBJ1-1; the match to TRBD1 covers 9 bases. V trimming: 0 bases; J trimming: 5 bases; junction bases outside the gene matches: 5. This CDR3 region has 15 residues. Germline V lookup: CDR1 SGDLS, CDR2 YYNGEE.

The chain joins TRBV18 to TRBJ2-1, with D perhaps TRBD2 (6 bases). The germline gives CDR1 KGHSH, CDR2 LQKENI. The ends were cut back, 4 bases at V and 4 bases at J, with 17 bases in the middle. The CDR3 is made up of 16 amino acids. In nucleotides, the CDR3 is TGTGCCAGCTCACTACCAGGACTACGAAAATACAATGAGCAGTTCTTC. Its protein is CASSLPGLRKYNEQFF.

This chain connects TRBV24-1 to TRBJ2-3; the match to TRBD1 covers 8 bases. The V gene end was trimmed by 4 bases and the J gene end by 4 bases; junction bases not matched to a gene: 6. CDR1 is KGHDR, CDR2 SFDVKD, per germline. This CDR3 is 15 amino acids long. The CDR3 protein is CATSDPRGPADTQYF. The CDR3 nucleotides read TGTGCCACCAGTGACCCCAGGGGGCCGGCAGATACGCAGTATTTT.